A selection of T cell receptor beta chains follows, all from one sample in a study of human T cells and chemical hapten exposure. Each CDR3 protein gets one entry after TCRdb re-called the RACE reads with MiXCR. The table records 35,000 to 50,000 distinct CDR3 sequences, 3.5% to 4.5% of them present only once. Material: whole blood. These receptors all stem from a female donor in good health. Some clones in this sample may be carry-over from other donors' samples. Both conserved end residues are trimmed from each CDR3. Fields, in order: CDR3 length, V gene, CDR3 protein.

11 | TRBV11-1 | ASSLRRYHEQF
12 | TRBV7-9 | ASSLSTVHQPQH
10 | TRBV29-1 | SVTPQGSSEF
11 | TRBV3-1 | ASSQVSGGELF
10 | TRBV29-1 | SVEDRMIMTF
11 | TRBV6-6 | ASSYWPSYEQY
13 | TRBV7-3 | ASSSIGTGYNEQF
14 | TRBV7-2 | ASSLNLGGAPYEQY
14 | TRBV3-1 | ASSQTSGGRGETQY
11 | TRBV7-9 | ASLRGLEETQY
12 | TRBV7-9 | ASRKGGQRTEAF
14 | TRBV3-1 | ASSPSLAGGPYEQY
9 | TRBV12-3/TRBV12-4 | ATSRGSEAF
11 | TRBV2 | ASTLDRGHGYT
14 | TRBV24-1 | ATSDSSLQTDQPQH
13 | TRBV7-2 | ASSPGGPVLSPQH